This TCR beta chain emerged from a study of shared clonotypes between healthy human individuals. When samples were unsorted, tens of millions of PBMCs were used for genomic DNA. The germline CDR1 and CDR2 sequences are SGHDN and FVKESK. This CDR3 spans 13 amino acids. V was clipped by 3 bases and J by 2 bases, with 7 bases between them. TCRdb keeps only in-frame clones here, not all; method: immunoSEQ multiplex PCR. The repertoire consists of more than 450,000 clones, with around 79% occurring once and the leading ten covering about an eighth. The sample taken for sequencing was PBMCs. V is TRBV14 and J is TRBJ1-2; no definite D call. The receptor's source is a woman aged 40 to 50 in good health. Some clones in this sample may be carry-over from other donors' samples. In DNA, the CDR3 is TGTGCCAGCAGCCAGGATCTAAACTATGGCTACACCTTC. This codes for CASSQDLNYGYTF. The full variable domain, completed using reference TRBV14 and TRBJ1-2, is EAGVTQFPSHSVIEKGQTVTLRCDPISGHDNLYWYRRVMGKEIKFLLHFVKESKQDESGMPNNRFLAERTGGTYSTLKVQPAELEDSGVYFCASSQDLNYGYTFGSGTRLTVV.